Listed below are T cell receptor beta chains from one sample, sequenced in a study of shared clonotypes between healthy human individuals. The table came from immunoSEQ multiplex PCR; TCRdb's copy has only in-frame clones and leaves some out. The sample shows 700,000 to 950,000 clones, about 97% of them seen only once. Sample: naive CD8+ T cells sorted from blood. Receptors were obtained from a man younger than 45 in good health. CDR3s include the opening cysteine and the closing phenylalanine or tryptophan. The D gene is left open where the match is weak. Size values are once, few and many counts, or a class for expanded clones, and some rows have none.

V	D	J	size	CDR3	DNA
TRBV5-1	.	TRBJ1-1	.	CASSFAVSMNTEAFF	TGCGCCAGCAGCTTTGCGGTTTCCATGAACACTGAAGCTTTCTTT
TRBV5-5	.	TRBJ2-7	once	CASSDPYEQYF	TGTGCCAGCAGCGACCCCTACGAGCAGTACTTC
TRBV27	.	TRBJ2-3	.	CASSWTRLTDTQYF	TGTGCCAGCAGTTGGACGCGCCTAACAGATACGCAGTATTTT
TRBV7-9	TRBD1	TRBJ1-4	once	CASSLETGEKLFF	TGTGCCAGCAGCTTAGAGACAGGGGAGAAACTGTTTTTT
TRBV7-9	.	TRBJ2-7	.	CASSSTTGQLTYEQYF	TGTGCCAGCAGCTCAACCACCGGACAGCTCACCTACGAGCAGTACTTC
TRBV30	.	TRBJ2-1	.	CACDAYNEQFF	TGTGCCTGTGACGCGTACAATGAGCAGTTCTTC
TRBV5-1	.	TRBJ2-7	.	CASRPTGMTYEQYF	TGCGCCAGCAGGCCGACAGGTATGACCTACGAGCAGTACTTC
TRBV6-5	TRBD2	TRBJ2-1	.	CASSPTSGLGNEQFF	TGTGCCAGCAGTCCGACTAGCGGTCTCGGCAATGAGCAGTTCTTC
TRBV18	.	TRBJ1-2	.	CASSQQPGEYYGYTF	TGTGCCAGCTCACAGCAGCCGGGGGAATACTATGGCTACACCTTC
TRBV30	.	TRBJ1-5	.	CAWSVRAGRQPQHF	TGTGCCTGGAGTGTACGCGCAGGGAGGCAGCCCCAGCATTTT
TRBV19	.	TRBJ2-1	.	CASSTWTDNEQFF	TGTGCCAGTAGTACCTGGACGGACAATGAGCAGTTCTTC
TRBV25-1	.	TRBJ1-1	.	CASSEESRDTEAFF	TGTGCCAGCAGTGAAGAGAGCAGGGACACTGAAGCTTTCTTT
TRBV21-1	.	TRBJ2-7	once	CASSRDEQGVSYEQYF	TGTGCCAGCAGCAGAGACGAACAGGGGGTTTCCTACGAGCAGTACTTC
TRBV9	TRBD1	TRBJ2-6	.	CASSAPPGQGIMNSGANVLTF	TGTGCCAGCAGCGCTCCTCCCGGACAGGGCATAATGAACTCTGGGGCCAACGTCCTGACTTTC
TRBV27	.	TRBJ1-5	.	CASSFLGSSNQPQHF	TGTGCCAGCAGTTTCCTGGGTTCCAGCAATCAGCCCCAGCATTTT
TRBV2	TRBD2	TRBJ2-3	.	CASSEWTSGRDTDTQYF	TGTGCCAGCAGTGAATGGACTAGCGGGAGGGACACAGATACGCAGTATTTT
TRBV28	.	TRBJ1-5	.	CASSLFGQSNQPQHF	TGTGCCAGCAGTTTATTCGGACAGTCGAATCAGCCCCAGCATTTT
TRBV9	.	TRBJ2-1	.	CASSVGGAFSTQFF	TGTGCCAGCAGCGTAGGGGGGGCCTTTTCGACGCAGTTCTTC
TRBV7-7	TRBD1	TRBJ2-5	.	CASSLRGQTSHQETQYF	TGTGCCAGCAGCTTAAGGGGGCAGACGTCCCACCAAGAGACCCAGTACTTC
TRBV7-9	.	TRBJ2-5	.	CASSLQEETQYF	TGTGCCAGCAGCTTACAGGAAGAGACCCAGTACTTC
TRBV19	.	TRBJ2-7	.	CASSVYGGTTYEQYF	TGTGCCAGTAGTGTTTATGGCGGGACGACTTACGAGCAGTACTTC
TRBV29-1	TRBD1	TRBJ2-7	.	CSVELPGQVSYEQYF	TGCAGCGTTGAACTACCGGGACAGGTCTCCTACGAGCAGTACTTC
TRBV13	.	TRBJ2-4	.	CASSLVGHGAKNIQYF	TGTGCCAGCAGCTTAGTCGGACATGGGGCCAAAAACATTCAGTACTTC
TRBV7-6	.	TRBJ1-1	.	CASSTEMGAEAFF	TGTGCCAGCAGTACCGAGATGGGCGCTGAAGCTTTCTTT
TRBV4-1	.	TRBJ1-2	once	CASSPKTGLTANYGYTF	TGCGCCAGCAGCCCAAAGACGGGACTTACAGCTAACTATGGCTACACCTTC
TRBV15	.	TRBJ2-1	.	CATTLGAYNEQFF	TGTGCCACTACACTGGGGGCGTACAATGAGCAGTTCTTC
TRBV27	.	TRBJ2-2	.	CASTPSALNTGELFF	TGTGCCAGCACCCCGTCCGCGTTGAACACCGGGGAGCTGTTTTTT
TRBV5-6	TRBD1	TRBJ2-7	.	CASSLGQGVLTYF	TGTGCCAGCAGCTTGGGGCAGGGGGTCCTGACGTACTTC